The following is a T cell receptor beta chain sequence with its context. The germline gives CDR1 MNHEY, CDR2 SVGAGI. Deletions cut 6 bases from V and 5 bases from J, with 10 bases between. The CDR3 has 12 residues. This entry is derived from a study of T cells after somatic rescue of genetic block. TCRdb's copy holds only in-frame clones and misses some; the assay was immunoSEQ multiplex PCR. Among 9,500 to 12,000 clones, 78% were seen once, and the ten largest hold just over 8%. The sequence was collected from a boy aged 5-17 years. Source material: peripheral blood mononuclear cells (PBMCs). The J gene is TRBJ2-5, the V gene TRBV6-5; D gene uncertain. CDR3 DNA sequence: TGTGCCAGCAGCTCACCTGTGGAGACCCAGTACTTC. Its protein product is CASSSPVETQYF.